This paragraph covers one T cell receptor beta chain sequence. Seattle-derived patients entered the study during active infection and were followed longitudinally. In the original workflow: It was from reference gene primer amplification that nucleated cell counts were estimated. The table came from immunoSEQ multiplex PCR; TCRdb's copy has only in-frame clones and leaves some out. The V and J calls and the clone size are those of that table, but D and trimming were determined from the DNA. The repertoire holds about 220,000 clones, with 82% as singletons. Looked up from germline, CDR1 is MNHEY and CDR2 is SVGAGI. The CDR3 is 16 residues long. Between the trimmed V and J ends, which lost 2 bases and 8 bases, there was a span of 16 bases. This sample was included in a study of blood T cell repertoires in COVID-19. In the study overall: The United States, Italy and Spain supplied acute and convalescent COVID-19 samples. In each case, the material was cDNA or gDNA derived from T cells, B-cell-depleted T cells, or PBMCs.

The sequence was collected from a woman aged 65 to 85 with COVID-19, enrolled during active disease. Material: peripheral blood. The chain recombines TRBV6-5 with TRBJ1-6; a possible D gene is TRBD1 (6 bases). DNA of the CDR3: TGTGCCAGCAGTTACGGGTCCCTTAAGGGGGATTCACCCCTCCACTTT. This gives the protein CASSYGSLKGDSPLHF.